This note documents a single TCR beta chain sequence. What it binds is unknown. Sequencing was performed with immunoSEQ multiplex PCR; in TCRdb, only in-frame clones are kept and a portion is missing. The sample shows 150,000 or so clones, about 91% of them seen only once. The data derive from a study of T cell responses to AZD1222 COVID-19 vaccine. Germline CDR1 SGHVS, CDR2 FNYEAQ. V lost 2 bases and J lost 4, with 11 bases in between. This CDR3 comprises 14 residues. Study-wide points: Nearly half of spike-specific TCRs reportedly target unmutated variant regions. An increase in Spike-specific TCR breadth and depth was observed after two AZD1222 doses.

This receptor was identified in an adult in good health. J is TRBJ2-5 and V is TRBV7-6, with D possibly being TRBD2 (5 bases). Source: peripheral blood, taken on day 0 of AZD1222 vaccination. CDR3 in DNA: TGTGCCAGCAGCTTACTGGCCGCGGGAGAGACCCAGTACTTC. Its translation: CASSLLAAGETQYF.